The 7 T cell receptor beta chains listed next were all sequenced from one sample in a study of blood T cell repertoires in COVID-19. The protocol was immunoSEQ multiplex PCR, while the TCRdb copy is restricted to in-frame clones and leaves out a portion. The sample consists of approximately 88,000 clones, roughly four fifths of them appearing once. Sequenced: peripheral blood. The receptors here all came from a woman of 80 years or more with active or convalescent COVID-19.

V and J are TRBV30 and TRBJ1-5; weak D call: TRBD1 (5 bases). V was trimmed by 0 bases and J by 9 bases, leaving 12 bases between them. From germline, CDR1 is GTSNPN and CDR2 SVGIG (reference sequence). The CDR3 loop spans 13 amino acids. The DNA of the CDR3 is TGTGCCTGGAGTGTACTCGGGGGATGGCCCCAGCATTTT. This gives the protein CAWSVLGGWPQHF.

The chain carries TRBV15 and TRBJ2-7, with 10 positions matching TRBD2. CDR3 length: 15 residues. Germline CDR1 and CDR2: LNHNV and YYDKDF (reference sequence). J was trimmed by 3 bases and V by 5 bases; bases with no gene match: 7. The CDR3 reads CATSGERGGHYEQYF. The CDR3 DNA reads TGTGCCACCAGCGGGGAGCGGGGGGGCCACTACGAGCAGTACTTC.

J is TRBJ2-5 and V is TRBV14; the match to TRBD2 covers 11 bases. The ends lost 3 bases at V and 4 bases at J; junction bases unmatched: 7. The CDR3 covers 16 residues. Germline loops: CDR1 SGHDN, CDR2 FVKESK. The CDR3 DNA is TGTGCCAGCAGCCATAATAGCGGGGGGGCCGGAGAGACCCAGTACTTC. Residues: CASSHNSGGAGETQYF.

J is TRBJ1-2 and V is TRBV9; a possible D gene is TRBD1 (6 bases). The CDR3 sequence is 14 residues long. The germline V gene encodes CDR1 SGDLS and CDR2 YYNGEE. V lost 0 bases, J lost 3 bases, and 9 bases lay in between. The CDR3 region has the DNA TGTGCCAGCAGCGTAGCAGGGGCGGACTATGGCTACACCTTC. This translates into CASSVAGADYGYTF.

The chain combines TRBV6-5 with TRBJ2-5; 11 bases are shared with TRBD2. The junction had 5 bases not matched to a gene; V was cut back by 6 bases and J by 5 bases. CDR3 length equals 14 residues. Germline V lookup: CDR1 MNHEY, CDR2 SVGAGI. CDR3 sequence: CASSSSGGWETQYF. CDR3 nucleotides: TGTGCCAGCAGCTCTAGCGGGGGGTGGGAGACCCAGTACTTC.

Notes on this clone: One junction end does not reproduce the germline sequence, and a read error may be involved. Written as DNA, the CDR3 is TGTGCCAGCAGTTTGACATTCGGGACTATTTACGTCTTT. Amino acids: CASSLTFGTIYVF. The J gene is TRBJ1-6, the V gene TRBV27; D perhaps matches TRBD1 (5 bases). Germline loops: CDR1 MNHEY, CDR2 SMNVEV (reference sequence). This CDR3 comprises 13 residues.

The chain uses TRBV11-2 and TRBJ2-1, with 12 bases identical to TRBD1. The trim removed 1 base at V and 13 bases at J, leaving 20 bases unmatched. The CDR3 is 19 residues long. Germline CDR1 SGHAT, CDR2 FQNNGV. The chain's CDR3 is CASSLVRRPGQGAVGHQFF. In DNA, the CDR3 is TGTGCCAGCAGCTTAGTTCGGAGACCGGGACAGGGGGCGGTCGGTCATCAGTTCTTC.